This T cell receptor beta chain appears in the sequencing data of a study of blood T cell repertoires in COVID-19. Germline V CDR1 and CDR2: SGDLS, YYNGEE. Trimming took off 0 bases at V and 5 bases at J, with 5 bases between the two ends. The CDR3 sequence is 12 residues long. Clones were read by immunoSEQ multiplex PCR, and TCRdb kept only the in-frame ones, dropping some. The sample shows 60,000 to 65,000 clones, less than 80% of them seen only once. Sequencing used peripheral blood. The chain couples TRBV9 to TRBJ2-5; perhaps TRBD1 as D (5 bases). The sequence derives from a man aged 55 to 69 with acute or convalescent COVID-19. CDR3 loop: CASSVAGETQYF. The DNA of the CDR3 is TGTGCCAGCAGCGTAGCAGGGGAGACCCAGTACTTC. The full variable domain, in which reference TRBV9 and TRBJ2-5 provide the parts outside the CDR3, is DSGVTQTPKHLITATGQRVTLRCSPRSGDLSVYWYQQSLDQGLQFLIQYYNGEERAKGNILERFSAQQFPDLHSELNLSSLELGDSALYFCASSVAGETQYFGPGTRLLVL.